This TCR beta chain was retrieved from a study of blood T cell repertoires in COVID-19. This CDR3 has 14 amino acids. Unmatched junction bases numbered 11, after V lost 4 bases and J lost 8 bases. Germline loops: CDR1 SGDLS, CDR2 YYNGEE. The table came from immunoSEQ multiplex PCR; TCRdb's copy has only in-frame clones and leaves some out. This sample has some 230,000 clones, with around 91% found just once. This clonotype originated in a young woman in a cohort exposed to, infected with or recovered from COVID-19 (not recorded which). The sample comprised PBMCs or T cells enriched from blood (not recorded which). The chain recombines TRBV9 with TRBJ1-2; 7 bases fit TRBD1. The CDR3 DNA reads as TGTGCCAGCAGCCCCGGGGACAGACCGCACGGCTACACCTTC. Protein: CASSPGDRPHGYTF.